This TCR beta chain was observed in a study of blood T cell repertoires in COVID-19. Looking at the study overall: Sources were T cells, B-cell-depleted T cells, or PBMCs; the material itself was cDNA or gDNA.

This CDR3 comprises 12 residues. The V gene's germline CDR1 is SNHLY and CDR2 FYNNEI. Trimming stripped 4 bases from V and 3 bases from J, with 7 bases between. The Seattle patients, enrolled during active infection, were followed longitudinally. In the original analysis: Nucleated cell number was recorded as an estimate derived from reference gene primer amplification. This table comes from immunoSEQ multiplex PCR, and its TCRdb copy is limited to in-frame clones, with some not included. V, J and clone size are those of that table, while D and trimming were read from the DNA. The table lists 95,000 to 150,000 clones, around 80% of them singletons, with about a sixth in the top ten.

This sequence was found in a man aged 25 to 45 with COVID-19, enrolled during active disease. V and J are TRBV2 and TRBJ2-7; tentative D call: TRBD2 (5 bases). The sequenced material came from peripheral blood. CDR3 residues: CASSGELYEQYF. The CDR3 DNA sequence: TGTGCCAGCAGTGGGGAGCTCTACGAGCAGTACTTC.